The 13 T cell receptor beta chains listed next were all sequenced from one sample in a study of memory B cells and T cells in multiple sclerosis listed by TCRdb under 2018. After CFSE-labeled PBMCs were cultured without any stimulus, the autoproliferating (CFSEdim) and non-proliferating (CFSEhi) T cell fractions were each sequenced on their own. In total, under 55 million CFSE-labeled PBMCs were cultured without stimulus for less than 9 days, after which replicate wells were pooled. The library relied on the immunoSEQ multiplex PCR assay. What TCRdb holds here is the immuneACCESS table cut down to in-frame rearrangements. Part of the clones is not present; checked against another copy, under half of the missing clones reflect an unresolved V gene, and the others are unexplained. The sample table lists roughly 45,000 clones, approximately 80% of them with a count of one. Around 1.1% of the sample is held by the ten biggest clonotypes.

These receptors have no known antigen. Sequencing was done on a sample of PBMCs from blood kept in culture. These receptors all come from a human donor with multiple sclerosis.

This clone has only one observation. The chain recombines TRBV19 with TRBJ2-1; the match to TRBD2 covers 8 bases. V was pared by 5 bases and J by 4 bases, with 16 bases of the junction left unmatched. There are 18 residues in the CDR3. Per germline, CDR1 LNHDA and CDR2 SQIVND (reference sequence). The CDR3 DNA reads as TGTGCCAGTAGTCCGCGATCCCCGGGACTAGGCGAATACAATGAGCAGTTCTTC. This codes for CASSPRSPGLGEYNEQFF.

This clone was detected only once. J is TRBJ2-7 and V is TRBV27; TRBD1 aligns across 11 bases. The CDR3 extends over 15 amino acids. The J segment lost 2 bases and the V segment lost 4 bases, leaving 4 bases of the junction unmatched. CDR1 and CDR2 (germline): MNHEY, SMNVEV (reference sequence). The CDR3 nucleotides read TGTGCCAGCAGTTCGCCGGGACAGGGGGCCTACGAGCAGTACTTC. Protein sequence: CASSSPGQGAYEQYF.

The rearrangement links TRBV19 to TRBJ1-1, with D hard to call. This CDR3 comprises 12 residues. The V end lost 10 bases, the J end lost 1 base, and 10 bases lay between the germline ends. Germline lookup yields CDR1 LNHDA and CDR2 SQIVND (reference sequence). CDR3 DNA sequence: TGTGCCACCTGGGGTTGGAACACTGAAGCTTTCTTT. Translated, it gives CATWGWNTEAFF.

The rearrangement joins TRBV6-1 to TRBJ1-2, with D possibly matching TRBD1 (6 bases). V was cut by 2 bases and J by 10 bases, with 17 bases left in between. The CDR3 has 14 amino acids. Germline CDR1 is MNHNS and CDR2 is SASEGT. The CDR3 protein is CASSERLGGIHYTF. The CDR3 DNA reads as TGTGCCAGCAGTGAACGGTTAGGGGGGATCCACTACACCTTC.

This clone is a singleton in its sample. The chain links TRBV6-1 to TRBJ1-6; no definite D call. This CDR3 region has 17 residues. The germline gives CDR1 MNHNS, CDR2 SASEGT. Trimming shortened V by 2 bases and J by 5 bases, and 16 bases separated the two germline ends. The CDR3 sequence: CASSEWPLRVHNSPLHF. The CDR3, as DNA: TGTGCCAGCAGTGAATGGCCCCTAAGGGTCCATAATTCACCCCTCCACTTT.

This clone is judged medium-sized. The chain uses TRBV19 and TRBJ1-6; D perhaps matches TRBD1 (6 bases). The CDR3 has 16 residues. Trimming cost V 3 bases and J 8 bases, with 17 bases left between them. From germline, CDR1 is LNHDA and CDR2 SQIVND (reference sequence). The CDR3 here is CASSIRSLAGDSPLHF. In DNA, the CDR3 is TGTGCCAGTAGTATTAGGTCCCTGGCAGGGGATTCACCCCTCCACTTT.

The CDR3 coding sequence is TGTGCCAGCAGCCAAGTAGAGCAGGGGGTTGTCGAGCAGTACTTC. Amino acids: CASSQVEQGVVEQYF. The chain is built from TRBV14 and TRBJ2-7; 7 bases line up with TRBD1. The V and J ends lost 1 base and 6 bases, in that order; junction bases with no gene match: 9. Germline V gene data show CDR1 as SGHDN and CDR2 as FVKESK. The length of the CDR3 is 15 residues.

The V gene is TRBV7-9, the J gene TRBJ2-1, with D tentatively TRBD2 (6 bases). Germline V gives CDR1 SEHNR, CDR2 FQNEAQ (reference sequence). This CDR3 region has 17 residues. Trimming took 7 bases from V and 0 from J, leaving 19 bases between them. Here the CDR3 reads CASNPPNRRGSYNEQFF. The CDR3 coding sequence is TGTGCCAGCAACCCCCCGAACCGGAGGGGCTCCTACAATGAGCAGTTCTTC.

A word on this clone: At one end, the junction sequence differs from germline, possibly due to a read error. This chain links TRBV10-1 with TRBJ1-3; D is uncertain. The CDR3 loop spans 11 amino acids. Germline CDR1 is WNHNN and CDR2 is SYGVQD (reference sequence). CDR3 sequence: CASSESPSFHF. The CDR3 nucleotides are TGCGCCAGCAGTGAGTCGCCCTCATTCCATTTT.

V gene TRBV7-9 combines with J gene TRBJ1-4, with D perhaps matching TRBD1 (5 bases). The V gene's germline CDR1 is SEHNR and CDR2 FQNEAQ (reference sequence). V lost 1 base, J lost 8 bases, and 17 bases lay in between. The CDR3 runs 16 residues. The DNA for the CDR3 is TGTGCCAGCAGCTTAGGGATGATGGGGCGGGAAGAAAAACTGTTTTTT. It encodes CASSLGMMGREEKLFF.

The CDR3 reads CASSVGLTTDTQYF. The CDR3 nucleotides are TGTGCCAGCAGCGTAGGCCTTACCACAGATACGCAGTATTTT. The chain recombines TRBV9 with TRBJ2-3; D not resolved. Trimming took off 0 bases at V and 2 bases at J, with 7 bases between the two ends. The CDR3 runs to 14 residues. Germline values: CDR1 SGDLS, CDR2 YYNGEE.

The genes are TRBV7-9 and TRBJ2-1, with D unclear. This CDR3 is 13 amino acids long. V gave up 4 bases and J gave up 9 bases, with 13 bases separating them. In germline, CDR1 is SEHNR, CDR2 FQNEAQ (reference sequence). CDR3: CASSSTGLGEQFF. The CDR3 DNA reads TGTGCCAGCAGCTCCACCGGCTTGGGTGAGCAGTTCTTC.

The chain is built from TRBV29-1 and TRBJ1-2; 11 nucleotides match TRBD1. V shed 4 bases and J 4 bases; nucleotides not matched to a gene: 17. This CDR3 contains 18 residues. Germline CDR1 SQVTM, CDR2 ANQGSEA. The CDR3 sequence is CSVVSVRDRGSLGYGYTF. The CDR3 DNA sequence: TGCAGCGTTGTGTCGGTCCGGGACAGGGGGTCCCTTGGCTATGGCTACACCTTC.